This T cell receptor (beta chain) appears in the sequencing data of a study of cytotoxic CD8 clonotypes in ibrutinib-treated CLL. About the research overall: After median approximately 74 months, around 14 stayed in remission, approximately twelve progressed; responses roughly 25 partial, 2 complete.

On this clone: Antigen unknown.

Clones were sequenced by immunoSEQ multiplex PCR, and TCRdb holds only the in-frame ones, with some missing. The profile shows some 150,000 clones, approximately 77% of them singletons. Study results and caveats: T-cell clonality at baseline went above that of age-matched healthy donors and rose and fell with circulating CD8+ T-cell counts.

V shed 3 bases and J shed 2 bases, with 13 bases lying between them. Germline V gene data show CDR1 as SNHLY and CDR2 as FYNNEI. The CDR3 totals 15 residues. Sequenced here: PBMCs, sampled after 12 months of ibrutinib treatment. The chain has TRBV2 and TRBJ1-2, with TRBD1 as a possible D gene (6 bases). The source of this sequence is a human donor with chronic lymphocytic leukemia. The CDR3 DNA reads TGTGCCAGCAGTGATGAGGGGGGCGAGAACTATGGCTACACCTTC. Protein: CASSDEGGENYGYTF.